This TCR beta chain was sequenced during a study of blood T cells in healthy people across ages (dated by TCRdb to about 2015). The study in broad terms: Template switching captured roughly one uniquely barcoded TCR beta cDNA molecule per two T cells in model experiments. The donors were divided into four age groups: young (average roughly 17 years), middle-aged (approximately 39), aged (approximately 62) and long-lived (roughly 88). For two donors (one aged 18 to 30 and one aged 80 or older), the study analyzed two additional independent replicas of 1 million unique cDNA reads from the same blood draw. Age-related changes in TCR beta repertoire diversity were measured in the study by deep sequencing normalized with unique cDNA molecular identifiers. What the work shows at the level of the full study, not this receptor alone: Because profiling used bulk unsorted PBMCs, naive and antigen-experienced compartments could not be compared conclusively. A strong correlation was found between observed TCR beta diversity and the percentage of naive T cells measured by flow cytometry. Observed TCR beta diversity per million T cells fell roughly linearly with age, and a significant reduction was already apparent by age around 40. Estimates of total diversity based on one million sequenced T cells were considered lower bounds and underestimates. Donor CMV infection status was unknown, potentially confounding age-related changes in expanded clonotypes. Compared with the aged group, more naive CD4+ T cells, fewer expanded clones and increased TCR diversity were shown by the long-lived group, suggesting age selection.

This clonotype appeared a few times. Its antigen specificity is not known. Base qualities are not at hand, and no much larger clone is one base apart. Donors were around 37 systemically healthy Caucasian individuals from Russia aged roughly 6 to 90 years. Each donor gave 8 to 10 milliliters of peripheral blood, collected into EDTA-treated Vacutainer tubes. Ficoll-Paque density-gradient centrifugation was used to isolate PBMCs, with at least 7 million per sample. Total RNA was extracted from PBMCs with Trizol reagent, with at least 5 micrograms obtained per sample. The percentages of naive CD45RAhigh/CD27high T cells were determined by flow cytometry on a PBMC aliquot from every donor. Reading from cysteine to phenylalanine, the CDR3 counts 14 amino acids. CDR3 DNA is the only sequence kept; it has 42 bases, read in frame from the first base. CDR1 is given as SGHAT and CDR2 as FQNNGV, both from the germline V gene. Trimming removed 0 bases from V and 1 base from J, leaving 6 bases between the germline ends.

The library was obtained by 5' RACE. Sequenced on an Illumina HiSeq 2500. A second PCR of roughly 6 to 11 cycles was performed with a sample-barcoded 5' primer and a J-beta primer mix. A unique molecular identifier was introduced onto each TCR beta cDNA molecule by a template-switch 5' adaptor carrying 12 random nucleotides. Each sample yielded at least 3 million CDR3-containing paired-end reads. First-strand cDNA was synthesized from all RNA with the Mint cDNA synthesis kit, primed by a TRBC-specific oligonucleotide. Following uracil-DNA glycosylase treatment, all cDNA underwent a first 18-cycle PCR with the universal primers M1SS and BC2_uni_R. As for how the authors treated the data: For normalization, 1 million high-quality reads were randomly selected from each sample, with every read carrying a distinct molecular identifier. Instead of being binned into consensus sequences, reads that shared molecular identifiers were thrown out. MiTCR, with a Q25 quality threshold and the strictest error-elimination algorithm, was used for CDR3 identification, clonotype clustering and error correction. A nonparametric unseen species model with Euler transformation was used to estimate lower-bound total TCR beta diversity. TCRdb took the public reads, trimmed them with fastp at Q25, ran MiXCR for clone calling and kept in-frame beta chains. CDR3 protein duplicates are merged, each entry listing the most common genes and DNA. The V and J calls reflect TCRdb's pipeline rather than the authors' work. This sample has over 700,000 distinct CDR3 sequences in its table, and around a quarter of those were observed once. Under 10% of the sample rests with the top ten.

This sample also appeared in a second study, on T cells of mothers and their children. Per the second study: Nine systemically healthy Caucasian individuals, comprising three mothers and their six children, were included as donors. cDNA synthesis consumed the entire amount of extracted RNA, loaded at around 1.4 ug RNA in each 15 ul reaction. Sample barcodes and 2-4 random nucleotides were added via the M1S primer in the second PCR. More than 8 million TCR beta CDR3 reads were obtained from each mother, and some 3.3 million reads were obtained from each child. Thymic selection shapes the output of TCR recombination in a similar way in related and unrelated pairs, and inherited differences have a minor effect. Related mother-child pairs always showed normalized repertoire overlap that was slightly higher than in unrelated mother-child pairs, though the difference was never significant. Persistent microchimeric T cell clones were not detected, at a sensitivity of 95 to 100 clones per million clonotypes. In the study, deep NGS was used to compare the TCR beta repertoires of mothers and children, and features distinguishing related mother-child pairs from unrelated individuals were sought. On average, the children were approximately 11 +/- 4 years old, while the mothers were approximately 40 +/- 4 years old. After adapter ligation was performed with NEBNext reagents, the libraries were sequenced on an Illumina HiSeq 2000 with 100+100 nt paired-end reads. To avoid cross-contamination, the mother libraries and the child libraries were prepared a month apart and sequenced in separate runs. Between about 500,000 and 2,100,000 distinct TCR beta clonotypes were identified per donor. Naive TCR beta clonotypes were estimated from low-frequency clonotypes matched to each donor's FACS-determined naive share, without sorting.

This clonotype originated in a boy younger than 18 in good health. The material sequenced was blood. The chain is assembled from TRBV11-2 and TRBJ1-2, with the D gene too uncertain to name. The nucleotide sequence reads TGTGCCAGCAGCTTAGATCGGTATAACTATGGCTACACCTTC. Protein translation: CASSLDRYNYGYTF.